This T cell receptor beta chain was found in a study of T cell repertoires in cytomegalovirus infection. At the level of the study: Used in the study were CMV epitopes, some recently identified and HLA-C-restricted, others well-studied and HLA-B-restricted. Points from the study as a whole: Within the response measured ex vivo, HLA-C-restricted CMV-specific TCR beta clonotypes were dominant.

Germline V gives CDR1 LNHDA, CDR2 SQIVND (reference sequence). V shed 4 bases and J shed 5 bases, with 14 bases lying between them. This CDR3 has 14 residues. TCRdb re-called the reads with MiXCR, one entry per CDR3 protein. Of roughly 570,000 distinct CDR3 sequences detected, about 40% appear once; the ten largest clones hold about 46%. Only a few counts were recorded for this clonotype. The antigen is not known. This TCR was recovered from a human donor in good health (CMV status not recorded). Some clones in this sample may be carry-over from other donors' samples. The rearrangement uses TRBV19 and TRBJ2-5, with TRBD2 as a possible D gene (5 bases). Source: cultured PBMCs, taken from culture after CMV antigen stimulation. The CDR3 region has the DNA TGTGCCAGTAGTACACCGGACCGAGGGGAGACCCAGTACTTC. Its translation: CASSTPDRGETQYF. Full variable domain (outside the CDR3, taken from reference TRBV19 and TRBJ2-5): DGGITQSPKYLFRKEGQNVTLSCEQNLNHDAMYWYRQDPGQGLRLIYYSQIVNDFQKGDIAEGYSVSREKKESFPLTVTSAQKNPTAFYLCASSTPDRGETQYFGPGTRLLVL.